This T cell receptor (beta chain) was obtained from a study of T cells after yellow fever vaccination. This clonotype has a count of ten or more. Its target is not known. Findings of the study overall: Just a small share of clonotypes turned up in the CD4 compartment as well as the CD8 compartment. Most primary-vaccination clones reappeared after the booster (about 97% CD4, about 87% CD8). Peaking faster, on day 5 versus 15, the secondary response was nonetheless weaker. FACS-sorted repertoires might harbor abundant contaminating clonotypes from the bulk population.

This CDR3 is built from 15 residues. Via MiXCR, TCRdb re-called the 5' RACE reads, giving one row per CDR3 protein. The sample includes 250,000 to 350,000 distinct CDR3 sequences, around 6.8% of them seen just once. This material consisted of PBMCs, taken 45 days after the first yellow fever vaccination. This chain links TRBV21-1 with TRBJ2-2; no check of the table's D call, TRBD1, against the DNA was made. TRBV21-1 is a recognized pseudogene. The source is a man in his late teens or twenties who received the YFV17D yellow fever vaccine. CDR3 coding DNA: TGTGCCAGACCACTGGACAGGAGGGACACCGGGGAGCTGTTTTTT. Protein: CARPLDRRDTGELFF.